This T cell receptor beta chain was obtained from a study of OX40 agonist ivuxolimab in advanced cancers. The germline V gene encodes CDR1 MRHNA and CDR2 SNTAGT. The CDR3 contains 17 residues. V lost 8 bases, J lost 0 bases, and 13 bases stayed unmatched. Assay: immunoSEQ multiplex PCR; the TCRdb copy retains only in-frame clones and omits some. The sample contains fewer than 80,000 clones, 85% to 90% of which appear only once. Specimen: CD4+ or CD8+ T cells sorted from blood, collected in a trial of the OX40 agonist ivuxolimab. The sequence was obtained from an adult with an advanced solid tumor such as melanoma, head and neck, liver or kidney cancer. This chain connects TRBV6-4 to TRBJ1-3, with 7 nucleotides matching TRBD1. The CDR3 DNA reads as TGTGCCAGCCGGGGGTGGGGGACAGATGCCTCTGGAAACACCATATATTTT. This sequence encodes CASRGWGTDASGNTIYF.